The 26 T cell receptor beta chains reported below all come from one sample, sequenced in a study of radiation and T cells in renal cell carcinoma. Some clones are missing from TCRdb's copy, which holds only in-frame ones; the method was immunoSEQ multiplex PCR. The table lists roughly 9,000 clones, roughly 55% of them singletons. The treatment was: 15 Gy SBRT to primary tumor, nephrectomy 4 weeks later. Source: tumor tissue, taken from a patient whose treatment included radiotherapy and nephrectomy. All receptors derive from a man between 60 and 75 years old with renal cell carcinoma.

This rearrangement joins TRBV19 to TRBJ2-1; 7 positions match TRBD2. The CDR3 consists of 16 residues. Trimming removed 6 bases from V and 0 bases from J; junction bases left unmatched: 8. The germline V gene has CDR1 LNHDA and CDR2 SQIVND (reference sequence). The CDR3 coding sequence is TGTGCCAGTAGGACCGACGCTAGCGGCTCCTACAATGAGCAGTTCTTC. Translating gives CASRTDASGSYNEQFF.

The J gene is TRBJ1-5, the V gene TRBV9; D possibly corresponds to TRBD1 (5 bases). The CDR3 totals 15 residues. V gave up 3 bases and J gave up 4 bases, with 14 bases separating them. Germline V lookup: CDR1 SGDLS, CDR2 YYNGEE. This CDR3 reads CASSGRDGENQPQHF. The CDR3 bases are TGTGCCAGCAGCGGCAGGGACGGAGAAAATCAGCCCCAGCATTTT.

This clone was detected only a few times. The chain couples TRBV7-2 to TRBJ2-2; D is unclear. Germline CDR1 is SGHTA and CDR2 is FQGNSA. V lost 4 bases, J lost 5 bases, and 11 bases lay in between. The CDR3 is made up of 14 amino acids. CDR3 sequence (DNA): TGTGCCAGCAGCTCCCTGTACTCGACCGGGGAGCTGTTTTTT. This gives the protein CASSSLYSTGELFF.

This sequence joins TRBV14 and TRBJ1-4; 9 positions match TRBD1. With V trimmed by 2 bases and J by 7 bases, 5 bases remained unmatched. In germline, CDR1 is SGHDN, CDR2 FVKESK. CDR3 size: 15 residues. CDR3 in DNA: TGTGCCAGCAGCCAAACCACAGGGGGCAGTGAAAAACTGTTTTTT. It codes for CASSQTTGGSEKLFF. The full variable domain, with the rest looked up from reference TRBV14 and TRBJ1-4, is EAGVTQFPSHSVIEKGQTVTLRCDPISGHDNLYWYRRVMGKEIKFLLHFVKESKQDESGMPNNRFLAERTGGTYSTLKVQPAELEDSGVYFCASSQTTGGSEKLFFGSGTQLSVL.

V usage is TRBV7-2 and J usage is TRBJ1-2, with D maybe TRBD1 (5 bases). The CDR3 covers 15 residues. With 1 base removed from V and 6 bases from J, the gap between germline ends came to 15 bases. The germline gives CDR1 SGHTA, CDR2 FQGNSA. The CDR3 DNA is TGTGCCAGCAGCTTAGGGGGTTCCAGGGCAGATGGCTACACCTTC. This encodes CASSLGGSRADGYTF. The full variable domain, in which reference TRBV7-2 and TRBJ1-2 provide the parts outside the CDR3, is GAGVSQSPSNKVTEKGKDVELRCDPISGHTALYWYRQSLGQGLEFLIYFQGNSAPDKSGLPSDRFSAERTGGSVSTLTIQRTQQEDSAVYLCASSLGGSRADGYTFGSGTRLTVV.

The chain joins TRBV19 to TRBJ1-5, with D unclear. The CDR3 is made up of 15 amino acids. Deletions cut 5 bases from V and 0 bases from J, with 11 bases between. Germline V CDR1 and CDR2: LNHDA, SQIVND (reference sequence). This CDR3 is CASSLNGVSNQPQHF. The CDR3 DNA reads TGTGCCAGTAGTCTAAACGGGGTTAGCAATCAGCCCCAGCATTTT.

This chain joins TRBV4-3 and TRBJ1-2, with D tentatively TRBD1 (5 bases). CDR1 and CDR2 (germline): LGHNA, YSLEER. The V and J ends lost 3 bases and 4 bases respectively, with 12 bases between them. This CDR3 region has 14 residues. CDR3 nucleotides: TGCGCCAGCAGCCAGGGGGGAAGTCGCTATGGCTACACCTTC. It codes for CASSQGGSRYGYTF.

This clone was detected only a few times. V and J are TRBV27 and TRBJ2-7; 8 nucleotides align to TRBD1. The J segment lost 2 bases and the V segment lost 5 bases, leaving 5 bases of the junction unmatched. Per germline, CDR1 MNHEY and CDR2 SMNVEV (reference sequence). This CDR3 is 14 amino acids long. CDR3 DNA sequence: TGTGCCAGCAGTCCTGGGACAGGCCCCTACGAGCAGTACTTC. Encoded protein: CASSPGTGPYEQYF.

The rearrangement joins TRBV28 to TRBJ2-7; unclear D gene. The V and J ends lost 3 bases and 5 bases respectively, with 8 bases between them. Germline V gives CDR1 MDHEN, CDR2 SYDVKM. The CDR3 has 12 amino acids. The CDR3 here is CASSLGFNEQYF. The CDR3 DNA reads TGTGCCAGCAGTTTGGGCTTCAACGAGCAGTACTTC.

In its sample, this clone was seen a few times. The V and J genes are TRBV10-3 and TRBJ1-5; D possibly corresponds to TRBD1 (6 bases). Germline V gene lookup returns CDR1 ENHRY and CDR2 SYGVKD. The germline V and J ends were trimmed by 8 bases and 4 bases, with 12 bases remaining between them. The CDR3 has 13 residues. CDR3 residues: CAIRGQLNQPQHF. The DNA of the CDR3 is TGTGCCATCCGAGGACAGCTAAATCAGCCCCAGCATTTT.

This clone is deemed large. The CDR3 sequence: CASSPTGQGHEQYF. CDR3 DNA: TGTGCCAGCAGCCCAACCGGACAGGGCCACGAGCAGTACTTC. The J gene is TRBJ2-7, the V gene TRBV13, with TRBD1 matching over 8 bases. V shed 5 bases, J shed 5 bases, and the junction held 8 bases outside the gene matches. CDR3 size: 14 residues. CDR1 is PRHDT, CDR2 FYEKMQ, per germline (reference sequence). The whole variable domain, filled in from reference TRBV13 and TRBJ2-7, reads AAGVIQSPRHLIKEKRETATLKCYPIPRHDTVYWYQQGPGQDPQFLISFYEKMQSDKGSIPDRFSAQQFSDYHSELNMSSLELGDSALYFCASSPTGQGHEQYFGPGTRLTVT.

In its sample, this clone was seen a few times. The chain carries TRBV7-6 and TRBJ2-7, with TRBD2 matching over 7 bases. This CDR3 comprises 13 residues. V trimming: 4 bases; J trimming: 7 bases; junction bases outside the gene matches: 7. CDR1 and CDR2 (germline): SGHVS, FNYEAQ. The CDR3 DNA reads TGTGCCAGCAGCTCCCTGACTAGCTTAGAGCAGTACTTC. It codes for CASSSLTSLEQYF.

The chain employs TRBV6-6 and TRBJ1-5, with D unresolved. In germline, CDR1 is MNHNY, CDR2 SVGAGI (reference sequence). V was pared by 1 base and J by 1 base, with 11 bases between. This CDR3 region has 16 residues. For the CDR3, the DNA is TGTGCCAGCAGTTACTATCTTGGAGGGAGCAATCAGCCCCAGCATTTT. Encoded protein: CASSYYLGGSNQPQHF.

V and J are TRBV30 and TRBJ2-7, with a weak D call TRBD1 (5 bases). This CDR3 contains 13 residues. The V gene's germline CDR1 is GTSNPN and CDR2 SVGIG (reference sequence). V was clipped by 3 bases and J by 3 bases, with 12 bases between them. This chain's CDR3 is CAWSLGPNYEQYF. The CDR3 DNA is TGTGCCTGGAGCCTGGGGCCAAACTACGAGCAGTACTTC.

This sequence joins TRBV29-1 and TRBJ2-7; TRBD1 matches 10 bases. The CDR3 spans 13 residues. V lost 6 bases, J lost 4 bases, and 6 bases stayed unmatched. Germline CDR1 is SQVTM and CDR2 is ANQGSEA. CDR3 protein: CSVTTGGGYEQYF. CDR3 bases: TGCAGCGTCACGACAGGGGGCGGGTACGAGCAGTACTTC.

This sequence joins TRBV2 and TRBJ2-3, with TRBD1 matching over 7 bases. Trimming at V came to 5 bases and at J to 0 bases, leaving 5 bases not matched to a gene. Germline assignment: CDR1 SNHLY and CDR2 FYNNEI. This CDR3 region has 15 residues. The CDR3 nucleotides are TGTGCCAGCAGTCGTACAGGGGAAAGCACAGATACGCAGTATTTT. As protein: CASSRTGESTDTQYF.

This chain's CDR3 is CASRDRGGFSYEQYF. CDR3 coding DNA: TGTGCCAGCAGGGACAGGGGGGGCTTCTCCTACGAGCAGTACTTC. V gene TRBV2 combines with J gene TRBJ2-7; TRBD1 agrees at 10 bases. Germline CDR1 reads SNHLY; CDR2 reads FYNNEI. V trimming: 6 bases; J trimming: 0 bases; junction bases outside the gene matches: 5. This CDR3 contains 15 residues.

This clone turned up a few times. This rearrangement joins TRBV19 to TRBJ1-4; TRBD1 aligns across 9 bases. The germline gives CDR1 LNHDA, CDR2 SQIVND (reference sequence). The CDR3 length is 14 residues. Trimming removed 6 bases from V and 4 bases from J; junction bases left unmatched: 3. The CDR3 coding sequence is TGTGCCAGTAGATCGACAGGGGGTAATGAAAAACTGTTTTTT. Protein: CASRSTGGNEKLFF.

This clone was seen a single time. The rearrangement joins TRBV28 to TRBJ2-7; 10 bases line up with TRBD2. V was pared by 7 bases and J by 9 bases, with 12 bases of the junction left unmatched. Germline CDR1 MDHEN, CDR2 SYDVKM. The CDR3 is 14 amino acids. The CDR3 DNA reads TGTGCCAGCAAACCGAGCGGGAGGGTTATGGGGCAGTACTTC. Translating gives CASKPSGRVMGQYF.

J is TRBJ2-7 and V is TRBV4-1, with 10 bases that match TRBD2. Trimming cost V 0 bases and J 3 bases; bases outside gene matches: 8. The CDR3 is 17 amino acids. Germline CDR1 and CDR2: MGHRA and YSYEKL. The CDR3 reads CASSQEEGTSEIYEQYF. In DNA, the CDR3 is TGCGCCAGCAGCCAAGAGGAAGGGACTAGCGAAATCTACGAGCAGTACTTC.

This chain joins TRBV7-2 and TRBJ2-7; TRBD2 aligns across 7 bases. The CDR3 is 14 amino acids. Germline-derived CDR1 and CDR2 are SGHTA and FQGNSA. The junction had 4 bases not matched to a gene; V was cut back by 2 bases and J by 3 bases. This CDR3 is CASSLRDYGYEQYF. The DNA of the CDR3 is TGTGCCAGCAGCTTACGGGACTATGGCTACGAGCAGTACTTC.

This sequence joins TRBV27 and TRBJ1-2; 7 bases fit TRBD1. V shed 0 bases, J shed 7 bases, and the junction held 8 bases outside the gene matches. Germline V gene data show CDR1 as MNHEY and CDR2 as SMNVEV (reference sequence). CDR3 length: 15 residues. Written as DNA, the CDR3 is TGTGCCAGCAGTTTATCGGCAGGGGGGGAGGGTGGCTACACCTTC. It codes for CASSLSAGGEGGYTF.

The CDR3 DNA reads TGTGCCAGCAGCTTAGGACAGGTAGAGTACAATGAGCAGTTCTTC. Protein sequence: CASSLGQVEYNEQFF. The genes are TRBV11-2 and TRBJ2-1; D may be TRBD1 (6 bases). The CDR3 loop spans 15 amino acids. The germline gives CDR1 SGHAT, CDR2 FQNNGV. The V end was cut by 1 base, the J end by 4 bases, with 11 bases between. The complete variable domain, with remaining parts taken from reference TRBV11-2 and TRBJ2-1, reads EAGVAQSPRYKIIEKRQSVAFWCNPISGHATLYWYQQILGQGPKLLIQFQNNGVVDDSQLPKDRFSAERLKGVDSTLKIQPAKLEDSAVYLCASSLGQVEYNEQFFGPGTRLTVL.

The rearrangement uses TRBV19 and TRBJ1-2; D might be TRBD1 (5 bases). Deletions cut 10 bases from V and 5 bases from J, with 17 bases between. The germline gives CDR1 LNHDA, CDR2 SQIVND (reference sequence). This CDR3 is built from 13 residues. Here the CDR3 reads CATTGAQFYGYTF. In DNA form, the CDR3 reads TGTGCCACCACTGGGGCTCAATTTTATGGCTACACCTTC. Together with reference TRBV19 and TRBJ1-2, the CDR3 gives the full variable domain: DGGITQSPKYLFRKEGQNVTLSCEQNLNHDAMYWYRQDPGQGLRLIYYSQIVNDFQKGDIAEGYSVSREKKESFPLTVTSAQKNPTAFYLCATTGAQFYGYTFGSGTRLTVV.

The chain uses TRBV7-3 and TRBJ1-1; D is possibly TRBD1 (6 bases). CDR3 length: 13 amino acids. CDR1 SGHTA and CDR2 FQGTGA come from the germline V gene. Trimming took off 0 bases at V and 13 bases at J, with 15 bases between the two ends. In DNA, the CDR3 is TGTGCCAGCAGCTTAACCCTACAGGGTGTAGTTTTCTTT. Amino acids: CASSLTLQGVVFF.

This clone was observed a few times. The V gene is TRBV19, the J gene TRBJ1-5, with 7 bases identical to TRBD1. J lost 4 bases, V lost 5 bases, and 8 bases had no gene match. This CDR3 has 15 residues. Germline CDR1 reads LNHDA; CDR2 reads SQIVND (reference sequence). The CDR3 DNA sequence: TGTGCCAGTAGTTCGACAGGGTGGGGAAATCAGCCCCAGCATTTT. Encoded protein: CASSSTGWGNQPQHF.